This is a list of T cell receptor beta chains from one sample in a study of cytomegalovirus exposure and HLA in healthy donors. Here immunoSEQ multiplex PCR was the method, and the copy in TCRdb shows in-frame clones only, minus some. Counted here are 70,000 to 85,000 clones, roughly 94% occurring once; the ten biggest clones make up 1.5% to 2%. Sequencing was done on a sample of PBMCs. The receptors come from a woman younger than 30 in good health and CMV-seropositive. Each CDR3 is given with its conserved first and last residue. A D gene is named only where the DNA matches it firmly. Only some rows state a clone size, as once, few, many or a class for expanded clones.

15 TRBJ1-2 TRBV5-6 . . TGTGCCAGCAGCCCCCGGACGGACCTAGGGGTTGGCTACACCTTC CASSPRTDLGVGYTF
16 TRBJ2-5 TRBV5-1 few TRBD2 TGCGCCAGCAGCCCACGGGCGGGAGGTGGACAAGAGACCCAGTACTTC CASSPRAGGGQETQYF
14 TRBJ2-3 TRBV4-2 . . TGTGCCAGCAGCCAAGCCGGGAACACAGATACGCAGTATTTT CASSQAGNTDTQYF
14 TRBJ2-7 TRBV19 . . TGTGCCAGTAGTCCAGCGGTGGACTCCTACGAGCAGTACTTC CASSPAVDSYEQYF
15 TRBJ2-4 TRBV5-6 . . TGTGCCAGCAGCTTGGGGCAGGGTACCAAAAACATTCAGTACTTC CASSLGQGTKNIQYF
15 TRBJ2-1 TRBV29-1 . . TGCAGCGTGGCCAGGGCGTCTACCTCGCTGGGGGAGCAGTTCTTC CSVARASTSLGEQFF
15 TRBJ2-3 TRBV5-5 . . TGTGCCAGCAGCTTGGTGGGGGGGGCCACAGATACGCAGTATTTT CASSLVGGATDTQYF
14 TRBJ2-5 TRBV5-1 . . TGCGCCAGCAGCTTGGGACAGAACCAAGAGACCCAGTACTTC CASSLGQNQETQYF
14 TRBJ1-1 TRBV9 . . TGTGCCAGCAGCGTAGTAGCGGGAACAGCTGAAGCTTTCTTT CASSVVAGTAEAFF
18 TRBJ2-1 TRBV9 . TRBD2 TGTGCCAGCAGCGTAGGGATTCGGGGGGGGCCCTCCTACAATGAGCAGTTCTTC CASSVGIRGGPSYNEQFF
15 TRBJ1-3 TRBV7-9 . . TGTGCCAGCAGCCCCCGCCAGGCCGGGGGACACACCATATATTTT CASSPRQAGGHTIYF
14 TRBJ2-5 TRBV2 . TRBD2 TGTGCCAGCAGTGGGGCTAGCGGGAGGGAGACCCAGTACTTC CASSGASGRETQYF
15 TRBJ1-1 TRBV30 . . TGTGCCGGGCGACAGGTTCTTAGTTGGTCCACTGAAGCTTTCTTT CAGRQVLSWSTEAFF
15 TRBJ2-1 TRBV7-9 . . TGTGCCAGCAGCTCGATATTGCACGCCGGCAATGAGCAGTTCTTC CASSSILHAGNEQFF
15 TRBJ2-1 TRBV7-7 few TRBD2 TGTGCTAGCAGCTTAGGTCCAGCGGGAGGCAATGAGCAGTTCTTC CASSLGPAGGNEQFF
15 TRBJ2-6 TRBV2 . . TGTGCCAGCAGTGTCGGGAACTCTGGGGCCAACGTCCTGACTTTC CASSVGNSGANVLTF
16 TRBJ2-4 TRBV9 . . TGTGCCAGCAGCGTAGGTCGGGGAGTAGCCAAAAACATTCAGTACTTC CASSVGRGVAKNIQYF
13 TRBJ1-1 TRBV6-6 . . TGTGCCAGCAGTTCGCTGCCAGACACTGAAGCTTTCTTT CASSSLPDTEAFF
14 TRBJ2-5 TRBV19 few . TGTGCCAGTAGTTCAGAATCAGGGTCGGGGACCCAGTACTTC CASSSESGSGTQYF
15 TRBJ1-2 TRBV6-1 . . TGTGCCAGCACTCCACACCCGGGGGGCGACTATGGCTACACCTTC CASTPHPGGDYGYTF
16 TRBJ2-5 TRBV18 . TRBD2 TGTGCCAGCTCACCTCTCGGACTAGCGAGTGGAGAGACCCAGTACTTC CASSPLGLASGETQYF
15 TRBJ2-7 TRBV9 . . TGTGCCAGCAGCGTAGGCGGGAACCTCCCCTACGAGCAGTACTTC CASSVGGNLPYEQYF
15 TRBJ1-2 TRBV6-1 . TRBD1 TGTGCCAGCAGCCTAGACAGGGGGACCAACTATGGCTACACCTTC CASSLDRGTNYGYTF
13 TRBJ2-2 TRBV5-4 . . TGTGCCAGCAGCTTGGGAGGGACCGGGGAGCTGTTTTTT CASSLGGTGELFF
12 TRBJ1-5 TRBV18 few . TGTGCCAGCTCACCCGGGGATCAGCCCCAGCATTTT CASSPGDQPQHF
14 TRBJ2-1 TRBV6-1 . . TGTGCCAGCAGCCCGTCCGCTGATCTAGGTGAGCAGTTCTTC CASSPSADLGEQFF
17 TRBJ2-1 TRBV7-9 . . TGTGCCAGCAGCCCCCCGCGGGTCGGGAGCACCAACAATGAGCAGTTCTTC CASSPPRVGSTNNEQFF
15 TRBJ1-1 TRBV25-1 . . TGTGCCAGCACCGCCTCGGGGGGTCAGCGGACTGAAGCTTTCTTT CASTASGGQRTEAFF
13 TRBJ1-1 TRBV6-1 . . TGTGCCAGCAGTGAGACTCACAGGGCGGGAGCTTTCTTT CASSETHRAGAFF
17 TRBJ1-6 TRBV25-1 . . TGTGCCAGCAGGCCCCACACAGGGTACGAGAATAATTCACCCCTCCACTTT CASRPHTGYENNSPLHF
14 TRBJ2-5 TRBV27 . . TGTGCCAGTGGAGACGGATACCTTCAAGAGACCCAGTACTTC CASGDGYLQETQYF
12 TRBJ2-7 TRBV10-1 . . TGCGCCAGCAGCGAGGCGGGATACGAGCAGTACTTC CASSEAGYEQYF
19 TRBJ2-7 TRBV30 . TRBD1 TGTGCCTGGAGTGTAGATAGGGATCTTACGGGACAGTTCCCCGGCGAGCAGTACTTC CAWSVDRDLTGQFPGEQYF
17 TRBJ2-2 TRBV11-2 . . TGTGCCAGCAGCTTAGCCCCGGCGGGGACTTCTACCGGGGAGCTGTTTTTT CASSLAPAGTSTGELFF
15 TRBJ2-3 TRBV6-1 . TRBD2 TGTGCCAGCAGTGCACTAGCGGGGTTCACAGATACGCAGTATTTT CASSALAGFTDTQYF
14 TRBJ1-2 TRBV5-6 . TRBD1 TGTGCCAGCAGCTTACGACCGACAGGGGACGGCTACACCTTC CASSLRPTGDGYTF
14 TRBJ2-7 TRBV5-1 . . TGCGCCAGCAGCGCTCGGACTGACACCTACGAGCAGTACTTC CASSARTDTYEQYF
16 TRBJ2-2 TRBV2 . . TGTGCCAGCAGCCCGACAGTAACGGTGAACACCGGGGAGCTGTTTTTT CASSPTVTVNTGELFF
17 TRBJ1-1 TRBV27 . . TGTGCCAGCAGTTCCCGGGGGGAGGGAACAGGGAACACTGAAGCTTTCTTT CASSSRGEGTGNTEAFF